This T cell receptor beta chain was sequenced during a study of human T cells and chemical hapten exposure. Looked up from germline, CDR1 is SEHNR and CDR2 is FQNEAQ (reference sequence). The germline V and J ends were trimmed by 4 bases and 7 bases, with 11 bases remaining between them. This CDR3 has 13 residues. TCRdb itself ran the RACE reads through MiXCR, one entry per CDR3 protein. This sample yields roughly 200,000 distinct CDR3 sequences, of which around 25% are seen a single time; roughly 2.4% belongs to the top ten. Regarding time point: patch test 3, about 24 weeks after DPC sensitization. Sample treatment: therapeutic diphenylcyclopropenone sensitization with weekly scalp DPC.

The chain joins TRBV7-9 to TRBJ2-1; D is unclear. The clonotype was recovered from a woman aged 40-49 years with alopecia areata. Some clones in this sample may be carry-over from other donors' samples. Sequenced material: whole blood, taken in connection with sensitization to the hapten diphenylcyclopropenone (DPC). The CDR3 region has the DNA TGTGCCAGCAGCTCAGGACGCTTTAATGAGCAGTTCTTC. This sequence encodes CASSSGRFNEQFF.